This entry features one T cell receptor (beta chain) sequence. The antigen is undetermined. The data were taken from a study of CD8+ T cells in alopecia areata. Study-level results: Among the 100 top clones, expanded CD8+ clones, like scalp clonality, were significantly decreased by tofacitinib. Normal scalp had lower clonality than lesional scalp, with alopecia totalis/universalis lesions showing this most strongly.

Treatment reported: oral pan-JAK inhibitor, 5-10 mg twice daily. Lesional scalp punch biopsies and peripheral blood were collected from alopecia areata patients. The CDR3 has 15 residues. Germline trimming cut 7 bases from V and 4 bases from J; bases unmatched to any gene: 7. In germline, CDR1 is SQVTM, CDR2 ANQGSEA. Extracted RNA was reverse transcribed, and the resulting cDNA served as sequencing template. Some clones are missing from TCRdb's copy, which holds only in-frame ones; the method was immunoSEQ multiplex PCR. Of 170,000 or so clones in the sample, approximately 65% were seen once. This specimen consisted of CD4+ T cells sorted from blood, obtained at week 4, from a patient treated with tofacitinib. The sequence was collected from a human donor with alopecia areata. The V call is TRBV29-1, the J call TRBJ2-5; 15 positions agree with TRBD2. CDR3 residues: CSARTSGGASETQYF. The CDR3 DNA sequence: TGCAGCGCCCGGACTAGCGGGGGGGCCTCAGAGACCCAGTACTTC.